This T cell receptor (beta chain) was sequenced for a study of OX40 agonist ivuxolimab in advanced cancers. Sequenced by immunoSEQ multiplex PCR; TCRdb stores in-frame clones only, minus some. The table includes tens of thousands of clones, 91% detected once. The CDR3 loop spans 15 amino acids. Germline V gene lookup returns CDR1 SNHLY and CDR2 FYNNEI. J gave up 1 base and V 8 bases, and 9 bases lay outside the gene matches. The J gene is TRBJ1-1, the V gene TRBV2, with TRBD1 matching over 8 bases. This clonotype was sampled from an adult with an advanced solid tumor such as melanoma, head and neck, liver or kidney cancer. The material was CD4+ or CD8+ T cells sorted from blood, obtained in a trial of the OX40 agonist ivuxolimab. The CDR3 loop reads CASEQGARGNTEAFF. CDR3 bases: TGTGCCAGCGAGCAGGGGGCCAGGGGGAACACTGAAGCTTTCTTT. The variable domain in full, completed from reference TRBV2 and TRBJ1-1, reads EPEVTQTPSHQVTQMGQEVILRCVPISNHLYFYWYRQILGQKVEFLVSFYNNEISEKSEIFDDQFSVERPDGSNFTLKIRSTKLEDSAMYFCASEQGARGNTEAFFGQGTRLTVV.